A single sample is the source of the 21 T cell receptor beta chains below, sequenced in a study of CD8+ T cells in alopecia areata. RNA was extracted and reverse transcribed into cDNA as the sequencing template. Method: immunoSEQ multiplex PCR; TCRdb's copy keeps in-frame clones and lacks some. The sample consists of some 130,000 clones, roughly 53% of them appearing once. Specimen: CD4+ T cells sorted from blood, collected at week 0. The receptors come from a human donor with alopecia areata.

This chain joins TRBV30 and TRBJ2-1; tentative D call: TRBD1 (6 bases). V lost 5 bases and J 9 bases, leaving 17 bases between the germline ends. The CDR3 extends over 13 amino acids. CDR1 and CDR2 (germline): GTSNPN, SVGIG (reference sequence). CDR3 in amino acids: CAWQLTGLGEQFF. The CDR3 DNA is TGTGCCTGGCAACTCACAGGGCTTGGTGAGCAGTTCTTC.

CDR3 loop: CASTQDRLTEAFF. DNA of the CDR3: TGCGCCAGCACACAAGACCGTCTCACTGAAGCTTTCTTT. This chain connects TRBV5-1 to TRBJ1-1; no firm D call. The length of the CDR3 is 13 residues. CDR1 and CDR2 from the germline V gene are SGHRS and YFSETQ. V was clipped by 6 bases and J by 4 bases, with 13 bases between them.

Worth noting for this clone: The sample has other DNA sequences that encode this CDR3 too. The V and J genes are TRBV30 and TRBJ2-7, with unresolved D. The V end lost 2 bases, the J end lost 0 bases, and 5 bases lay between the germline ends. There are 12 residues in the CDR3. Germline V lookup: CDR1 GTSNPN, CDR2 SVGIG (reference sequence). The CDR3 sequence is CAWSPGSYEQYF. The CDR3, as DNA: TGTGCCTGGAGTCCAGGCTCCTACGAGCAGTACTTC.

This clone appeared a few times. The rearrangement uses TRBV29-1 and TRBJ1-2; no clear D gene. V gave up 7 bases and J gave up 3 bases, with 15 bases separating them. The CDR3 is 13 amino acids. Germline lookup yields CDR1 SQVTM and CDR2 ANQGSEA. The CDR3 DNA reads TGCAGCGCCCGGCCGGGAGTAGACTATGGCTACACCTTC. Its protein product is CSARPGVDYGYTF.

The chain combines TRBV7-9 with TRBJ2-5; D is perhaps TRBD1 or TRBD2 (5 bases each). The CDR3 runs 16 residues. Trimming took off 5 bases at V and 2 bases at J, with 18 bases between the two ends. In germline, CDR1 is SEHNR, CDR2 FQNEAQ (reference sequence). The chain's CDR3 is CASSPSGRGPQETQYF. Here the CDR3 DNA reads TGTGCCAGCAGCCCCTCGGGGCGAGGGCCTCAAGAGACCCAGTACTTC.

This clone was found a few times. This rearrangement joins TRBV7-2 to TRBJ2-5, with a weak D call TRBD1 (6 bases). The CDR3 has 15 residues. Germline V gene sequence: CDR1 SGHTA, CDR2 FQGNSA. Trimming removed 2 bases at V and 0 bases at J, with 10 bases between. The chain's CDR3 is CASSLSRGYQETQYF. The CDR3 nucleotides are TGTGCCAGCAGCTTAAGTAGGGGGTACCAAGAGACCCAGTACTTC. Variable domain in full (rest from reference TRBV7-2 and TRBJ2-5): GAGVSQSPSNKVTEKGKDVELRCDPISGHTALYWYRQSLGQGLEFLIYFQGNSAPDKSGLPSDRFSAERTGGSVSTLTIQRTQQEDSAVYLCASSLSRGYQETQYFGPGTRLLVL.

This clone appeared a few times. This rearrangement joins TRBV11-2 to TRBJ2-2; D unclear. Germline V gene data show CDR1 as SGHAT and CDR2 as FQNNGV. V gave up 3 bases and J gave up 4 bases, with 9 bases separating them. The CDR3 sequence is 14 residues long. The DNA for the CDR3 is TGTGCCAGCAGCTTTCTACCCATCACCGGGGAGCTGTTTTTT. It encodes CASSFLPITGELFF.

This chain links TRBV30 with TRBJ2-3; 8 bases are shared with TRBD1. The CDR3 sequence is 12 residues long. Germline assignment: CDR1 GTSNPN and CDR2 SVGIG (reference sequence). Trimming removed 3 bases from V and 9 bases from J; junction bases left unmatched: 5. CDR3 coding DNA: TGTGCCTGGAGCCTCGGACAGGGAACGCAGTATTTT. Encoded protein: CAWSLGQGTQYF.

The chain combines TRBV7-9 with TRBJ2-5; no firm D call. The V end was cut by 3 bases, the J end by 5 bases, with 10 bases between. Germline V CDR1 and CDR2: SEHNR, FQNEAQ (reference sequence). The CDR3 contains 13 residues. The CDR3 spells CASSLGQSETQYF. DNA of the CDR3: TGTGCCAGCAGCTTGGGTCAATCGGAGACCCAGTACTTC. The full variable domain, with the rest looked up from reference TRBV7-9 and TRBJ2-5, is DTGVSQNPRHKITKRGQNVTFRCDPISEHNRLYWYRQTLGQGPEFLTYFQNEAQLEKSRLLSDRFSAERPKGSFSTLEIQRTEQGDSAMYLCASSLGQSETQYFGPGTRLLVL.

This clone showed up just a few times. This rearrangement joins TRBV7-3 to TRBJ2-7, with 12 bases fitting TRBD1. Germline CDR1 is SGHTA and CDR2 is FQGTGA. J was trimmed by 6 bases and V by 0 bases; bases with no gene match: 3. The CDR3 covers 15 residues. The CDR3, as DNA: TGTGCCAGCAGCTTAACTGGGACAGGGGGCTCCGAGCAGTACTTC. Its protein product is CASSLTGTGGSEQYF.

The chain recombines TRBV30 with TRBJ1-5; D unresolved. V dropped 4 bases and J dropped 4 bases, with 14 bases sitting between them. The CDR3 runs to 14 residues. Germline loops: CDR1 GTSNPN, CDR2 SVGIG (reference sequence). For the CDR3, the DNA is TGTGCCTGGACTGGTCCCGGAGGAAATCAGCCCCAGCATTTT. Protein sequence: CAWTGPGGNQPQHF. The complete variable domain, with remaining parts taken from reference TRBV30 and TRBJ1-5, reads SQTIHQWPATLVQPVGSPLSLECTVEGTSNPNLYWYRQAAGRGLQLLFYSVGIGQISSEVPQNLSASRPQDRQFILSSKKLLLSDSGFYLCAWTGPGGNQPQHFGDGTRLSIL.

This rearrangement joins TRBV7-9 to TRBJ1-4; 7 positions match TRBD1. V dropped 5 bases and J dropped 0; count of bases not matched to a gene: 3. Germline loops: CDR1 SEHNR, CDR2 FQNEAQ (reference sequence). The CDR3 runs to 15 residues. The CDR3 spells CASSLTGSTNEKLFF. The DNA for the CDR3 is TGTGCCAGCAGCCTGACAGGGTCAACTAATGAAAAACTGTTTTTT.

This clone appeared a single time. The rearrangement joins TRBV7-6 to TRBJ2-7; a possible D gene is TRBD2 (6 bases). Germline-derived CDR1 and CDR2 are SGHVS and FNYEAQ. CDR3 length: 14 residues. Deletions cut 1 base from V and 6 bases from J, with 13 bases between. CDR3 in amino acids: CASSLDLGGFEQYF. DNA for the CDR3: TGTGCCAGCAGCTTAGATTTAGGAGGGTTCGAGCAGTACTTC.

V gene TRBV11-3 combines with J gene TRBJ2-1, with D maybe TRBD2 (6 bases). Germline CDR1 reads SGHNT; CDR2 reads YENEEA. V gave up 6 bases and J gave up 7 bases, with 19 bases separating them. The CDR3 runs 15 residues. The CDR3 coding sequence is TGTGCCAGCAGTCAACCGGGACTGCCTTTAAATGAGCAGTTCTTC. As protein: CASSQPGLPLNEQFF.

J is TRBJ2-4 and V is TRBV7-3, with D possibly TRBD2 on 6 matching bases. Germline V gene sequence: CDR1 SGHTA, CDR2 FQGTGA. Trimming removed 6 bases from V and 7 bases from J, with 16 bases in between. The CDR3 contains 14 residues. The CDR3 region has the DNA TGTGCCAGCAGTGCCTTGACTGGGGGGAACATTCAGTACTTC. Amino acid sequence: CASSALTGGNIQYF.

This clone has a count of ten or more. The junction and the germline gene differ at one end; a read error may be behind it. The gene calls are TRBV7-8 and TRBJ2-5, with 9 bases aligning to TRBD2. Germline assignment: CDR1 SGHVS and CDR2 FQNEAQ. The CDR3 length is 12 residues. CDR3 bases: TGTGCCAGCAGCTTTCGGGGGACTAGCTTTCACTTC. Translated: CASSFRGTSFHF. Full variable domain (rest looked up from reference TRBV7-8 and TRBJ2-5): GAGVSQSPRYKVAKRGQDVALRCDPISGHVSLFWYQQALGQGPEFLTYFQNEAQLDKSGLPSDRFFAERPEGSVSTLKIQRTQQEDSAVYLCASSFRGTSFHFGPGTRLLVL.

The rearrangement joins TRBV5-1 to TRBJ1-4; a possible D gene is TRBD1 (5 bases). In germline, CDR1 is SGHRS, CDR2 YFSETQ. Trimming took off 2 bases at V and 3 bases at J, with 11 bases between the two ends. CDR3 length: 15 residues. The CDR3 region has the DNA TGCGCCAGCAGCTTTTTCGGGGCGGCTAATGAAAAACTGTTTTTT. Translation: CASSFFGAANEKLFF.

This clone has a handful of counts. The V call is TRBV29-1, the J call TRBJ1-1; D unclear. CDR1 and CDR2 from the germline V gene are SQVTM and ANQGSEA. Trimming stripped 6 bases from V and 6 bases from J, with 17 bases between. This CDR3 spans 13 amino acids. CDR3 sequence (DNA): TGCAGCGTCCGGCTAGCCCGTTGGGCTGAAGCTTTCTTT. Protein product: CSVRLARWAEAFF.

As concerns this clone: The junction differs from germline at one of its ends, possibly a read error. The chain combines TRBV29-1 with TRBJ2-5; possibly TRBD2 for D (6 bases). The CDR3 sequence is 14 residues long. Germline CDR1 SQVTM, CDR2 ANQGSEA. CDR3 protein: CSVGSGLAQGTQYF. CDR3 DNA: TGCAGCGTGGGGAGCGGGCTCGCACAAGGGACCCAGTACTTC.

The chain is built from TRBV7-2 and TRBJ1-5; D is undetermined. Per germline, CDR1 SGHTA and CDR2 FQGNSA. This CDR3 comprises 16 residues. Between the trimmed V and J ends, which lost 3 bases and 0 bases, there was a span of 12 bases. CDR3 in DNA: TGTGCCAGCAGCTTTTCCAGCATGATTAGCAATCAGCCCCAGCATTTT. This sequence encodes CASSFSSMISNQPQHF.

In this sample, this clone turned up a few times. The rearrangement uses TRBV11-1 and TRBJ2-1; the match to TRBD1 covers 8 bases. Germline V lookup: CDR1 SGHAT, CDR2 FQDESV (reference sequence). Germline trimming cut 5 bases from V and 15 bases from J; bases unmatched to any gene: 15. The CDR3 totals 14 residues. Here the CDR3 reads CASSTSTGVPLPFF. The CDR3 DNA reads TGTGCCAGCAGCACCTCGACAGGGGTCCCCCTCCCGTTCTTC.